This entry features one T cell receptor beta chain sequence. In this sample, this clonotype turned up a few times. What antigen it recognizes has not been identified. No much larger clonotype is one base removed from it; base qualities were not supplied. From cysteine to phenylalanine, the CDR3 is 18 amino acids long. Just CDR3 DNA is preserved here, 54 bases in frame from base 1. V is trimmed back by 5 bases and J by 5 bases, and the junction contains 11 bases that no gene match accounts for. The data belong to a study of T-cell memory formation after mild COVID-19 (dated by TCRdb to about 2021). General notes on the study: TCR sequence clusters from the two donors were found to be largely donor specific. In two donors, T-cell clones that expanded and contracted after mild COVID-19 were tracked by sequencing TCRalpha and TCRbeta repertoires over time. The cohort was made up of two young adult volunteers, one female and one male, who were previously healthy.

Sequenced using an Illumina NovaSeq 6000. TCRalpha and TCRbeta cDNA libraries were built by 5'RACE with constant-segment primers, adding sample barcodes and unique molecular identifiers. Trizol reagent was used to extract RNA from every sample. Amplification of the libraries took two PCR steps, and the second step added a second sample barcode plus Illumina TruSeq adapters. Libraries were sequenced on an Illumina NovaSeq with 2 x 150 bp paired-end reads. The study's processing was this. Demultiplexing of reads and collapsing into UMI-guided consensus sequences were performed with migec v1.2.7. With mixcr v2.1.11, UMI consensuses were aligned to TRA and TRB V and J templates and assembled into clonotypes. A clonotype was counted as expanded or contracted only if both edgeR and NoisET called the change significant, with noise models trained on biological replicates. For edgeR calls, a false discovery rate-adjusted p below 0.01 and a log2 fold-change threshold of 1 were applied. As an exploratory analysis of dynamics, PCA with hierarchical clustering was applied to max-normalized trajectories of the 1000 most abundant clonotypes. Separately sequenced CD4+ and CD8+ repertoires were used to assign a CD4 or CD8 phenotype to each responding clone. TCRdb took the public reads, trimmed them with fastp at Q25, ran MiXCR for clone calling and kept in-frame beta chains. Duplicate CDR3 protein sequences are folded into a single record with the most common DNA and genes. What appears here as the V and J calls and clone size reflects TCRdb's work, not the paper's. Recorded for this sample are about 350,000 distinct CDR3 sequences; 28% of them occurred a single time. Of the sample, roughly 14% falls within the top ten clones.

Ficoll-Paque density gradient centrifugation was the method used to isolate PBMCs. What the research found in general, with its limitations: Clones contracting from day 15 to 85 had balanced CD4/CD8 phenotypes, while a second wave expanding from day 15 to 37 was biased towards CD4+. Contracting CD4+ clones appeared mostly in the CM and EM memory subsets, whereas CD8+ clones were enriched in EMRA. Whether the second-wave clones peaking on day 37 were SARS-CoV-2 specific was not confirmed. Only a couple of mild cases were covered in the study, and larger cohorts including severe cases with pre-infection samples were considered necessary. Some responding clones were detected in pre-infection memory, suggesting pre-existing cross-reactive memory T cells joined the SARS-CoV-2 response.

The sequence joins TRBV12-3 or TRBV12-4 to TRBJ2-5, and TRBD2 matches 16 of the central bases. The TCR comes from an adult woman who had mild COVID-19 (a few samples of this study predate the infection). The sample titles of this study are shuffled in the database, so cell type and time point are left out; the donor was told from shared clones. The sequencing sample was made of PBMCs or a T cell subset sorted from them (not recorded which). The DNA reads TGTGCCAGCAGTCGGGGGACTAGCGGGAGGGCCGGAGGGGAGACCCAGTACTTC. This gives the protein CASSRGTSGRAGGETQYF.